This entry concerns a single T cell receptor (beta chain). Its antigen remains unidentified. The same CDR3 is also encoded by other DNA sequences in this sample. This PCR relied on a set of 60 Vbeta primers and 13 Jbeta primers. Per the authors' pipeline: Among the unique TCR beta chains that a later analysis counted, about 79 million in all, 10 million to 13 million were shared. Clones were read by immunoSEQ multiplex PCR, and TCRdb kept only the in-frame ones, dropping some. The DNA was the basis for D and trimming; V, J and clone size are from that table. The table includes around 200,000 clones, just over 75% detected once. The germline V and J ends were trimmed by 3 bases and 4 bases, with 7 bases remaining between them. This CDR3 has 13 amino acids. Germline CDR1 SGHRS, CDR2 YFSETQ. This record belongs to a study of cytomegalovirus exposure and HLA in healthy donors. The overall study: As released early, the data held 85 million to 95 million unique TCRs from HLA-typed donors.

Study-wide points: Common viral pathogens were later found to be apparently linked to several of the most significant clusters. Accounts indicate the classifier identified cytomegalovirus status with strong specificity and sensitivity.

The clonotype comes from an older woman in good health and CMV-seropositive. Sequencing was performed on PBMCs. V is TRBV5-1 and J is TRBJ2-2; D possibly corresponds to TRBD1 (5 bases). Here the CDR3 reads CASSSQGTGELFF. The DNA for the CDR3 is TGCGCCAGCAGCTCCCAGGGCACCGGGGAGCTGTTTTTT.